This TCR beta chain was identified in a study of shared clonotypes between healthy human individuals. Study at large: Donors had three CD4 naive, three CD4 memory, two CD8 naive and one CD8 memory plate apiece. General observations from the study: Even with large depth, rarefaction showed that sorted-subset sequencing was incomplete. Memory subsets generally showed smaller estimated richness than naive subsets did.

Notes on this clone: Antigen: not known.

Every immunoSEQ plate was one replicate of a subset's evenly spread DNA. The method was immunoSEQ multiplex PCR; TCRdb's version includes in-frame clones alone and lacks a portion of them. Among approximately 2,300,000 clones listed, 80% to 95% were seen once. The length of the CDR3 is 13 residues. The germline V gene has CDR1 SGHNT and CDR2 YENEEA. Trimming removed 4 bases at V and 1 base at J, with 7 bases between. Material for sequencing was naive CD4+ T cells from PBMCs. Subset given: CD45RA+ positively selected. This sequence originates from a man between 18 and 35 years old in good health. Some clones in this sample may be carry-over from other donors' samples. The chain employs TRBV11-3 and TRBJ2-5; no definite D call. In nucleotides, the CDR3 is TGTGCCAGCAGCTCCAGGTTCCAAGAGACCCAGTACTTC. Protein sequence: CASSSRFQETQYF.